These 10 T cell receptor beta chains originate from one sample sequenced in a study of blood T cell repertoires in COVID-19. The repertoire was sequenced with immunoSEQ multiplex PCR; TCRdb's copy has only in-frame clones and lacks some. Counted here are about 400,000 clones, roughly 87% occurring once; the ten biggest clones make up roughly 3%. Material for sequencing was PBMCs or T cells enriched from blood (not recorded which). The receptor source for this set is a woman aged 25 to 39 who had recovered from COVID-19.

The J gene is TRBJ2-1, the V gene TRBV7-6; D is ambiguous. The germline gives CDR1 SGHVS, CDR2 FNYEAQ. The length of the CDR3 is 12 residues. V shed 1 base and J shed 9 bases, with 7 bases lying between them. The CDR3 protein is CASSLDPREQFF. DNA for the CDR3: TGTGCCAGCAGCTTAGATCCGCGTGAGCAGTTCTTC.

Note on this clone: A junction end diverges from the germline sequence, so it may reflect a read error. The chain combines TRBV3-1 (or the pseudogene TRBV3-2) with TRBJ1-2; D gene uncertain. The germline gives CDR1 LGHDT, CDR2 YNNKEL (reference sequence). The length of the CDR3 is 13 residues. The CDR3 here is CASSQGSGSGREF. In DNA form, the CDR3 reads TGTGCCAGCAGCCAAGGTAGCGGAAGCGGGAGGGAGTTC.

The CDR3 DNA reads TGTGCCAGCAGCCAACCGGGACTAGCAGGAGAGCAGTTCTTC. This gives the protein CASSQPGLAGEQFF. The chain links TRBV3-1 (or the pseudogene TRBV3-2) to TRBJ2-1; 9 bases map to TRBD2. CDR3 length: 14 residues. Germline values: CDR1 LGHDT, CDR2 YNNKEL (reference sequence). The V gene end was trimmed by 2 bases and the J gene end by 10 bases; junction bases not matched to a gene: 6.

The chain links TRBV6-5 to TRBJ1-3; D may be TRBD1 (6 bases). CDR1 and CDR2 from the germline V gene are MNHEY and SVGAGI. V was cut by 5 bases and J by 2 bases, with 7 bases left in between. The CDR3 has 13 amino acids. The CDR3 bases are TGTGCCAGCAGTAGGGACACTGGAAACACCATATATTTT. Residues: CASSRDTGNTIYF.

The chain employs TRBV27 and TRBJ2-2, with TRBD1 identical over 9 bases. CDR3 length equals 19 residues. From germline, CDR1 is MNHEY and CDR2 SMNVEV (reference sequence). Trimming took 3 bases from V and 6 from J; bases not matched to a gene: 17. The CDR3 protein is CASSFLNTFGTGSPGELFF. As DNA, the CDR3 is TGTGCCAGCAGTTTTCTTAACACATTCGGGACAGGGTCGCCCGGGGAGCTGTTTTTT.

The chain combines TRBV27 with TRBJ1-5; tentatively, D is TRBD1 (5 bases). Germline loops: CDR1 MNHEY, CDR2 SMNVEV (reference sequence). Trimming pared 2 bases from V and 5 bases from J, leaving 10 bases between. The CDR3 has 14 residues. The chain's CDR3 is CASSLRAGHQPQHF. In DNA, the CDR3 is TGTGCCAGCAGTTTAAGGGCAGGGCATCAGCCCCAGCATTTT.

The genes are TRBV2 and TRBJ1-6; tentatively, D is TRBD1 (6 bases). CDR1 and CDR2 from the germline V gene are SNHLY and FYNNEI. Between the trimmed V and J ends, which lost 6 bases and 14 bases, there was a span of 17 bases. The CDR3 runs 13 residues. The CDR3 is CASSATGQLTLHF. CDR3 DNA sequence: TGTGCCAGCAGCGCCACCGGACAGCTCACCCTCCACTTT.

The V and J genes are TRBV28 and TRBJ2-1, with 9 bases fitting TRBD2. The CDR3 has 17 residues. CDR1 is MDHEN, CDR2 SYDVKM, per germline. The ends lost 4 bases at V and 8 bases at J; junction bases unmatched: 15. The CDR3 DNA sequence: TGTGCCAGCAGTTATAGCGGGAGTACCCAGTTCTTCGATGAGCAGTTCTTC. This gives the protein CASSYSGSTQFFDEQFF.

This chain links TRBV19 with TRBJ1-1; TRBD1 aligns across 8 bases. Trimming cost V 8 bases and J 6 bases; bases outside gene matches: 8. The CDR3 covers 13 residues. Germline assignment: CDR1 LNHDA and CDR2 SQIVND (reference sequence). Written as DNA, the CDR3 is TGTGCCAGTCGGGACAGGTTTTTGGCTGAAGCTTTCTTT. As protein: CASRDRFLAEAFF.

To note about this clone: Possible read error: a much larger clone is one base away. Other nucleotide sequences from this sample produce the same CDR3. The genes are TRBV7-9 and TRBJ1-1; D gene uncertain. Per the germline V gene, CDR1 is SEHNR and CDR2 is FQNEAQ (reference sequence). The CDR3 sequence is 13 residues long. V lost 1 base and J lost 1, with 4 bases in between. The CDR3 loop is CASSLGQNTEAFF. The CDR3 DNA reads TGTGCCAGCAGCTTAGGACAGAACACTGAAGCTTTCTTT.